The 5 T cell receptor beta chains given below trace back to one sample, sequenced in a study of sequential checkpoint blockade in melanoma. As for treatment: randomized to nivolumab then ipilimumab (arm A) or the reverse (arm B). Method: immunoSEQ multiplex PCR; TCRdb's copy keeps in-frame clones and lacks some. The sample yields about 3,700 clones, approximately 25% seen once. Sequenced here: tumor tissue (inferred from file names), sampled from a patient given nivolumab and ipilimumab in sequence. The source is a human donor with melanoma.

This clone was seen a few times. The chain joins TRBV19 to TRBJ2-7; maybe TRBD1 (6 bases). The ends were cut back, 4 bases at V and 4 bases at J, with 20 bases in the middle. The germline CDR1 and CDR2 sequences are LNHDA and SQIVND (reference sequence). The CDR3 has 16 amino acids. The CDR3 loop is CASSTHRDRGGYEQYF. CDR3 in DNA: TGTGCCAGTAGTACGCACAGGGACCGCGGAGGATACGAGCAGTACTTC.

This clone appeared a few times. The rearrangement joins TRBV7-4 to TRBJ2-3, with D perhaps TRBD1 or TRBD2 (5 bases each). The V gene's germline CDR1 is SGHVT and CDR2 SQSDAQ. The ends were cut back, 2 bases at V and 6 bases at J, with 9 bases in the middle. The CDR3 sequence is 13 residues long. The CDR3 sequence: CASSLIGEDTQYF. CDR3 DNA: TGTGCCAGCAGCTTAATAGGGGAGGATACGCAGTATTTT.

This clone appeared a few times. This chain connects TRBV4-1 to TRBJ1-1; 8 bases align to TRBD1. The CDR3 runs to 17 residues. V shed 0 bases and J 3 bases; nucleotides not matched to a gene: 9. Germline CDR1 is MGHRA and CDR2 is YSYEKL. CDR3 nucleotides: TGCGCCAGCAGCCAAGAACGACAGGGGTGGGGGGACACTGAAGCTTTCTTT. Protein sequence: CASSQERQGWGDTEAFF.

This clone was seen many times. The DNA of the CDR3 is TGTGCCAGCAGCTTGGGGACTAGCGGGAGCGCAGATACGCAGTATTTT. It yields the protein CASSLGTSGSADTQYF. The chain combines TRBV11-3 with TRBJ2-3, with TRBD2 matching 14 bases. Germline V gives CDR1 SGHNT, CDR2 YENEEA. CDR3 length: 16 residues. V lost 3 bases to trimming and J lost 4 bases; unmatched junction nucleotides: 3.

The sample holds a few counts of this clone. This chain links TRBV15 with TRBJ2-1, with 7 positions matching TRBD2. This CDR3 spans 14 amino acids. After removal of 3 bases from V and 8 bases from J, the junction contained 7 bases not matched to a gene. CDR1 and CDR2 (germline): LNHNV, YYDKDF (reference sequence). The CDR3 DNA follows: TGTGCCACCAGCAGGACTAGCTGGGGTGATGAGCAGTTCTTC. Encoded protein: CATSRTSWGDEQFF.